The 32 T cell receptor beta chains below all came from one sample that was sequenced in a study of blood T cells in healthy people across ages. Together with a sample-barcoded 5' primer, a J-beta primer mix was included in a second PCR lasting about 7 to 12 cycles. TCRdb analysed the 5' RACE reads with MiXCR anew, one entry per CDR3 protein. The top ten hold about 13% of the sample, which has about 620,000 distinct CDR3 sequences, around 52% seen once. The sequencing input was blood. These receptors were obtained from a woman aged 80 or older in good health.

This chain uses TRBV21-1 with TRBJ2-1; TRBD2 reflects the table's D call only, with no check against the DNA. TRBV21-1 is flagged as a pseudogene. The CDR3 consists of 19 residues. The CDR3 loop is CACSNGTSRGCCLYNEQFF. Here the CDR3 DNA reads TGTGCCTGCAGCAACGGGACTAGCCGGGGGTGCTGTCTCTACAATGAGCAGTTCTTC.

As to this clonotype: With a much larger clone just one base away, this may be a read error. This chain joins TRBV29-1 and TRBJ2-3; the D is unclear. Germline-derived CDR1 and CDR2 are SQVTM and ANQGSEA. This CDR3 has 13 residues. This CDR3 reads CSVGQQSTDAQYF. The CDR3 DNA reads as TGCAGCGTTGGGCAGCAAAGCACAGATGCGCAGTATTTT.

The chain employs TRBV20-1 and TRBJ2-1; TRBD2 agrees at 10 bases. V shed 6 bases, J shed 7 bases, and the junction held 9 bases outside the gene matches. CDR1 and CDR2 (germline): DFQATT, SNEGSKA (reference sequence). CDR3 length: 14 residues. The CDR3 sequence: CSAKTLAGENEQFF. CDR3 DNA sequence: TGCAGTGCCAAGACCCTAGCGGGAGAGAATGAGCAGTTCTTC.

In the case of this clonotype: Compared with germline, one end of the junction differs, possibly owing to a read error. The rearrangement links TRBV10-3 to TRBJ1-2; D may be TRBD1 (5 bases). The CDR3 is 14 amino acids. Germline loops: CDR1 ENHRY, CDR2 SYGVKD. CDR3 nucleotides: TGTGCCGTCAGCCTCGGACACAGGACCTATGGCTACACCTTC. It codes for CAVSLGHRTYGYTF.

With regard to this clonotype: A much larger clone lies a single base off, so this may be a read error. This chain uses TRBV7-8 with TRBJ2-7; no firm D call. The CDR3 covers 13 residues. Trimming took off 5 bases at V and 5 bases at J, with 13 bases between the two ends. Germline V gene sequence: CDR1 SGHVS, CDR2 FQNEAQ. The CDR3 DNA is TGTGCCAGCAGCCCAGGACGGAATGACGAGCAGTACTTC. Translated: CASSPGRNDEQYF. The whole variable domain, filled in from reference TRBV7-8 and TRBJ2-7, reads GAGVSQSPRYKVAKRGQDVALRCDPISGHVSLFWYQQALGQGPEFLTYFQNEAQLDKSGLPSDRFFAERPEGSVSTLKIQRTQQEDSAVYLCASSPGRNDEQYFGPGTRLTVT.

The V and J genes are TRBV15 and TRBJ2-5; D is tentatively TRBD1 or TRBD2 (5 bases each). Trimming removed 0 bases from V and 3 bases from J, with 17 bases in between. Germline lookup yields CDR1 LNHNV and CDR2 YYDKDF (reference sequence). There are 17 residues in the CDR3. For the CDR3, the DNA is TGTGCCACCAGCAGAGATCGTGGGGGATTCGTCGAAGAGACCCAGTACTTC. Encoded protein: CATSRDRGGFVEETQYF.

As to this clonotype: This may be a read error: a much more frequent sequence differs by one nucleotide. V and J are TRBV28 and TRBJ2-7; D ambiguous. There are 16 residues in the CDR3. Germline CDR1 is MDHEN and CDR2 is SYDVKM. As DNA, the CDR3 is TGTGTCAGCAGTTCTCCGACCGTTAGCAGCTCCTACGAGCAGTACTTC. Translating gives CVSSSPTVSSSYEQYF.

The V gene is TRBV20-1, the J gene TRBJ2-3, with 9 bases identical to TRBD2. V lost 6 bases to trimming and J lost 3 bases; unmatched junction nucleotides: 7. Per germline, CDR1 DFQATT and CDR2 SNEGSKA (reference sequence). The CDR3 has 14 amino acids. The DNA of the CDR3 is TGCAGTGCCCAAAGCGGGAGGAGGACAGATACGCAGTATTTT. It encodes CSAQSGRRTDTQYF.

The chain combines TRBV9 with TRBJ2-5; D is perhaps TRBD2 (7 bases). With 6 bases removed from V and 11 bases from J, the gap between germline ends came to 23 bases. This CDR3 is 14 amino acids long. The germline CDR1 and CDR2 sequences are SGDLS and YYNGEE. The CDR3 loop is CASTEGGAYNEQYF. CDR3 sequence (DNA): TGTGCCAGCACCGAGGGGGGGGCTTACAATGAGCAGTACTTC.

This chain links TRBV5-6 with TRBJ2-7; D is uncertain. Germline loops: CDR1 SGHDT, CDR2 YYEEEE. Trimming took off 0 bases at V and 1 base at J, with 11 bases between the two ends. The CDR3 runs to 15 residues. Here the CDR3 reads CASSLAETTSYEQYF. DNA for the CDR3: TGTGCCAGCAGCTTGGCGGAGACCACTTCCTACGAGCAGTACTTC.

The chain combines TRBV27 with TRBJ2-5; D may be TRBD1 (6 bases). Germline loops: CDR1 MNHEY, CDR2 SMNVEV (reference sequence). V was clipped by 4 bases and J by 1 base, with 13 bases between them. The CDR3 has 15 residues. The CDR3 protein is CASSSPGQFQETQYF. CDR3 DNA: TGTGCCAGCAGTTCACCCGGACAGTTCCAAGAGACCCAGTACTTC.

This sequence joins TRBV12-5 and TRBJ2-5; 11 bases match TRBD2. Germline CDR1 reads LGHNT; CDR2 reads FRNRAP. Losses at the gene ends were 3 bases for V and 4 bases for J; bases not matched to a gene: 4. The CDR3 spans 15 residues. The CDR3 nucleotides are TGTGCTAGTGGTTTTTCTAGCGGGAGGTCAGAGACCCAGTACTTC. This translates into CASGFSSGRSETQYF.

This clonotype was detected only a few times. The rearrangement uses TRBV25-1 and TRBJ1-2; 7 bases map to TRBD1. The CDR3 extends over 12 amino acids. Germline values: CDR1 MGHDK, CDR2 SYGVNS. Trimming cost V 6 bases and J 4 bases; bases outside gene matches: 2. The chain's CDR3 is CASRHRGYGYTF. Written as DNA, the CDR3 is TGTGCCAGCAGGCACAGGGGCTATGGCTACACCTTC.

This clonotype has just a few counts. V usage is TRBV12-3 or TRBV12-4 and J usage is TRBJ2-3, with a weak D call TRBD2 (5 bases). The CDR3 sequence is 14 residues long. The V end was cut by 2 bases, the J end by 6 bases, with 12 bases between. The CDR3 reads CASSLRARADTQYF. The CDR3, as DNA: TGTGCCAGCAGTTTAAGGGCGAGGGCGGATACGCAGTATTTT.

The chain has TRBV29-1 and TRBJ2-7, with 13 positions matching TRBD2. Losses at the gene ends were 8 bases for V and 6 bases for J; bases not matched to a gene: 7. This CDR3 region has 13 residues. CDR1 and CDR2 (germline): SQVTM, ANQGSEA. The CDR3 nucleotides read TGCAGCCCAAGGGGACTAGCGGGGCGCGAGCAGTACTTC. Translating it yields CSPRGLAGREQYF.

The DNA for the CDR3 is TGTGCCAGCAGCGTTGCCGGGACTAGCGACAATGAGCAGTACTTC. This translates into CASSVAGTSDNEQYF. The chain recombines TRBV9 with TRBJ2-5, with 10 bases that match TRBD2. The CDR3 totals 15 residues. The germline CDR1 and CDR2 sequences are SGDLS and YYNGEE. The J segment lost 11 bases and the V segment lost 2 bases, leaving 12 bases of the junction unmatched.

The V call is TRBV18, the J call TRBJ2-5; 9 nucleotides align to TRBD2. The CDR3 loop spans 17 amino acids. Germline CDR1 KGHSH, CDR2 LQKENI. Trimming took 6 bases from V and 0 from J; bases not matched to a gene: 11. The CDR3 DNA reads TGTGCCAGCTCCTTACTCGGGGCTAGCGGGGACCAAGAGACCCAGTACTTC. As protein: CASSLLGASGDQETQYF.

This clonotype was detected only once. V gene TRBV25-1 combines with J gene TRBJ2-1; TRBD1 aligns across 7 bases. The CDR3 loop spans 16 amino acids. The germline CDR1 and CDR2 sequences are MGHDK and SYGVNS. The junction had 7 bases not matched to a gene; V was cut back by 3 bases and J by 2 bases. The CDR3 loop is CASSDATGTAYNEQFF. As DNA, the CDR3 is TGTGCCAGCAGTGACGCAACCGGGACAGCCTACAATGAGCAGTTCTTC.

V usage is TRBV6-5 and J usage is TRBJ1-1; D is ambiguous. The CDR3 runs 13 residues. Germline V gene lookup returns CDR1 MNHEY and CDR2 SVGAGI. V lost 8 bases and J lost 4, with 14 bases in between. CDR3 amino acids: CASQRPFGTEAFF. The DNA for the CDR3 is TGTGCCAGCCAACGCCCTTTTGGCACTGAAGCTTTCTTT.

V and J are TRBV3-1 and TRBJ2-1; perhaps D is TRBD1 or TRBD2 (5 bases each). The closer fit of TRBJ2-7 to the DNA end suggests the J call may be wrong. Per germline, CDR1 LGHDT and CDR2 YNNKEL (reference sequence). CDR3 length: 14 residues. The CDR3 DNA reads as TGTGCCAGCAGCCAAAGAGGGGCGTACAATGAGCAGTACTTC. It specifies CASSQRGAYNEQYF.

The chain carries TRBV2 and TRBJ1-5; D unresolved. Trimming took 6 bases from V and 3 from J, leaving 12 bases between them. The CDR3 runs to 14 residues. Germline loops: CDR1 SNHLY, CDR2 FYNNEI. CDR3 region: CASRGILANQPQHF. The CDR3 nucleotides read TGTGCCAGCAGGGGCATCCTCGCCAATCAGCCCCAGCATTTT.

This chain's CDR3 is CSVEAQGNYEQYF. The CDR3 DNA is TGCAGCGTTGAAGCGCAGGGGAATTACGAGCAGTACTTC. This chain links TRBV29-1 with TRBJ2-5; D perhaps matches TRBD1 (6 bases). The DNA end is more similar to TRBJ2-7, so the J call may be wrong. This CDR3 is built from 13 residues. The germline gives CDR1 SQVTM, CDR2 ANQGSEA.

The gene calls are TRBV12-5 and TRBJ2-5; 10 bases are a match to TRBD2. The ends lost 7 bases at V and 4 bases at J; junction bases unmatched: 9. From germline, CDR1 is LGHNT and CDR2 FRNRAP. The CDR3 runs to 15 residues. The chain's CDR3 is CASAELAGIGETQYF. As DNA, the CDR3 is TGTGCTAGTGCCGAACTAGCGGGAATCGGAGAGACCCAGTACTTC.

The chain carries TRBV7-8 and TRBJ2-7; no definite D call. CDR3 size: 14 residues. CDR1 is SGHVS and CDR2 is FQNEAQ in the germline V gene. The germline V and J ends were trimmed by 1 base and 3 bases, with 10 bases remaining between them. Written as DNA, the CDR3 is TGTGCCAGCAGCTTAGAATATTCCAACTACGAGCAGTACTTC. Amino acid sequence: CASSLEYSNYEQYF.

V usage is TRBV27 and J usage is TRBJ1-1; 7 bases align to TRBD1. The V and J ends lost 1 base and 6 bases, in that order; junction bases with no gene match: 14. In germline, CDR1 is MNHEY, CDR2 SMNVEV (reference sequence). The CDR3 spans 17 residues. As DNA, the CDR3 is TGTGCCAGCAGTTTATGGGCAATCAGGGGGGACGACGCTGAAGCTTTCTTT. Encoded protein: CASSLWAIRGDDAEAFF.

The table lists this clonotype with a count of one. The chain joins TRBV7-2 to TRBJ2-5, with D possibly being TRBD1 or TRBD2 (5 bases each). Germline V gene data show CDR1 as SGHTA and CDR2 as FQGNSA. There are 16 residues in the CDR3. With 2 bases removed from V and 2 bases from J, the gap between germline ends came to 15 bases. The CDR3 DNA reads TGTGCCAGCAGCTTACGGCCAGGGAGTCGGCAAGAGACCCAGTACTTC. Amino acids: CASSLRPGSRQETQYF.

V is TRBV9 and J is TRBJ1-3; D ambiguous. This CDR3 contains 15 residues. Germline CDR1 reads SGDLS; CDR2 reads YYNGEE. Trimming removed 7 bases from V and 2 bases from J, with 16 bases in between. CDR3 loop: CASGPGLSAGNTIYF. The CDR3, as DNA: TGTGCCAGCGGGCCAGGACTGAGTGCTGGAAACACCATATATTTT. The entire variable domain, with the rest obtained from reference TRBV9 and TRBJ1-3, is as follows: DSGVTQTPKHLITATGQRVTLRCSPRSGDLSVYWYQQSLDQGLQFLIQYYNGEERAKGNILERFSAQQFPDLHSELNLSSLELGDSALYFCASGPGLSAGNTIYFGEGSWLTVV.

The table lists this clonotype with a count of one. The chain uses TRBV29-1 and TRBJ1-1, with D unclear. The CDR3 extends over 13 amino acids. V was trimmed by 6 bases and J by 1 base, leaving 12 bases between them. CDR1 and CDR2 (germline): SQVTM, ANQGSEA. The CDR3 here is CSVPLRGNTEAFF. The CDR3 coding sequence is TGCAGCGTCCCGCTCCGGGGGAACACTGAAGCTTTCTTT.

A word on this clonotype: The germline gene is not matched at one end of the junction; a read error may be the cause. The genes are TRBV25-1 and TRBJ1-6, with 9 positions matching TRBD1. CDR3 size: 13 residues. Per germline, CDR1 MGHDK and CDR2 SYGVNS. The DNA for the CDR3 is TGTGCCAACAGTAATTTCGACAGGGGGCCCCTCCACTTT. As protein: CANSNFDRGPLHF.

This clonotype was seen just once. CDR3 amino acids: CASSYQDIAGVPSEQYF. The CDR3 DNA reads TGTGCCAGCAGTTACCAAGACATAGCGGGAGTGCCCTCCGAGCAGTACTTC. This chain connects TRBV6-8 to TRBJ2-7, with TRBD2 matching 9 bases. Germline values: CDR1 MNHGY, CDR2 SAAAGT. This CDR3 region has 17 residues. Germline trimming cut 2 bases from V and 6 bases from J; bases unmatched to any gene: 14.

This clonotype was picked up many times. The junction shows a germline mismatch at one end, possibly a read error. The CDR3 is CGTSGNIGETQYF. The CDR3, as DNA: TGTGGGACTAGCGGGAATATTGGAGAGACCCAGTACTTC. This rearrangement joins TRBV29-1 to TRBJ2-5, with 13 bases lining up with TRBD2. Germline values: CDR1 SQVTM, CDR2 ANQGSEA. The CDR3 loop spans 13 amino acids.

This clonotype appeared many times. This chain joins TRBV20-1 and TRBJ2-1, with TRBD2 matching 8 bases. The J segment lost 13 bases and the V segment lost 5 bases, leaving 7 bases of the junction unmatched. Looked up from germline, CDR1 is DFQATT and CDR2 is SNEGSKA (reference sequence). The CDR3 covers 11 residues. The CDR3 region is CSARLGTRQFF. The CDR3, as DNA: TGCAGTGCTCGGTTAGGGACTAGACAGTTCTTC.